The rows below give T cell receptor beta chains drawn from one sample of a study of graft-versus-host responses after intestinal transplantation. No cognate antigen is known for these TCRs. Using immunoSEQ multiplex PCR, the repertoire was profiled, and TCRdb retains in-frame clones only, with some absent. The table shows 45,000 to 60,000 clones, with around 90% occurring only once. Sequencing was performed on unstimulated CD4+ T cells sorted from spleen or lymph node cells, taken before transplant. These receptors were obtained from a human donor who was the organ donor for an intestinal transplant. The conserved cysteine and the conserved F or W are not part of the CDR3 here. Expanded clones get a size class; other rows say once, few or many, or leave the size out.

j_call | v_call | clone_size | cdr3_length | cdr3_aa
TRBJ2-7 | TRBV5-5 | once | 13 | ASTPVIAGIHEQY
TRBJ2-1 | TRBV2 | - | 15 | ASSETLLGVTYNEQF
TRBJ2-2 | TRBV28 | - | 9 | AGTRSGELF
TRBJ1-1 | TRBV30 | - | 10 | ALTRGNTEAF
TRBJ2-7 | TRBV4-3 | - | 16 | ASSQDMSAGDSSYEQY
TRBJ2-1 | TRBV7-2 | - | 13 | ASSLVHGPWNEQF
TRBJ2-1 | TRBV7-9 | - | 12 | ASSSQGYHNEQF
TRBJ1-5 | TRBV18 | - | 13 | ASSPTGGSNQPQH
TRBJ1-5 | TRBV30 | - | 11 | AWSVSPGQPQH
TRBJ2-7 | TRBV28 | - | 12 | ASSSPRASYEQY
TRBJ2-2 | TRBV27 | - | 14 | ASSWSVAPNTGELF
TRBJ2-7 | TRBV11-1 | - | 14 | ASSPFFSGSVYEQY
TRBJ2-5 | TRBV2 | - | 12 | ASRDKGLQETQY
TRBJ2-5 | TRBV20-1 | - | 9 | SAEPRETQY
TRBJ2-1 | TRBV4-1 | - | 17 | ASSQERPPGTAPYNEQF
TRBJ2-1 | TRBV27 | once | 14 | ASKRDGTAAYNEQF
TRBJ2-3 | TRBV28 | - | 13 | ASSLWTSTTDTQY
TRBJ2-1 | TRBV14 | - | 15 | ASSQEYGTSLGNEQF
TRBJ2-7 | TRBV5-1 | - | 13 | ASSLGAGGQYEQY
TRBJ1-3 | TRBV30 | - | 11 | AWSHPGGNTIY
TRBJ2-2 | TRBV28 | - | 13 | ASSLRGGNTGELF
TRBJ2-7 | TRBV19 | - | 17 | ASSMVGQGMSGHATEQY
TRBJ2-1 | TRBV18 | few | 13 | ASSPEGVRNNEQF
TRBJ2-3 | TRBV29-1 | - | 10 | SVTGTGDTQY
TRBJ2-3 | TRBV4-1 | - | 14 | ASSPLRGELTDTQY
TRBJ1-4 | TRBV10-3 | - | 11 | AISDRVNEKLF
TRBJ2-7 | TRBV28 | few | 13 | ASSLLGGGSYEQY
TRBJ2-7 | TRBV2 | - | 11 | ASSDQGPYEQY
TRBJ1-5 | TRBV19 | - | 13 | ASSFRPGGDQPQH
TRBJ2-3 | TRBV28 | - | 14 | ASSSRAGTGTDTQY
TRBJ1-5 | TRBV6-6 | - | 12 | ASSYEVGNQPQH
TRBJ2-7 | TRBV7-2 | - | 12 | ASSLAGGAYEQY
TRBJ2-2 | TRBV6-6 | - | 13 | ASTGGRVNTGELF